This T cell receptor (beta chain) stems from a study of cytomegalovirus exposure and HLA in healthy donors. Study outcomes and limitations: Relative to equally common others, HLA-associated TCR beta chains showed greater clonal expansion in a later analysis. Most TCR beta V segments were productive about 87% or about 30% of the time in an earlier analysis. Exclusion as indistinguishable affected some V segments, including TRBV6-2 and TRBV6-3. Reports indicated that the classifier achieved high specificity and sensitivity in diagnosing cytomegalovirus status.

The germline gives CDR1 LNHDA, CDR2 SQIVND (reference sequence). The CDR3 is 14 residues long. The V end lost 6 bases, the J end lost 2 bases, and 10 bases lay between the germline ends. PCR primers comprised 60 Vbeta and 13 Jbeta primers. Some clones are missing from TCRdb's copy, which holds only in-frame ones; the method was immunoSEQ multiplex PCR. The table includes 95,000 to 110,000 clones, about three quarters detected once. This clone has only one observation. What it binds is unknown. The TCR sequence derives from a man between 60 and 75 years old in good health and CMV-seropositive. The chain is built from TRBV19 and TRBJ2-2, with D perhaps matching TRBD2 (6 bases). Material for sequencing was PBMCs. CDR3 amino acids: CASRWDFNTGELFF. As DNA, the CDR3 is TGTGCCAGTAGATGGGACTTCAACACCGGGGAGCTGTTTTTT.